The next 20 T cell receptor beta chains were all read from a single sample in a study of vaccination and CD4 T cells after COVID-19. Their cognate antigens are unknown. Treatment meaning: roughly ten-day PBMC culture with coronavirus spike peptide pools or control peptides (ViraFEST assay). Cultured CD4+ T cell DNA was sequenced using the Oncomine TCR Beta short-read assay. Using its own MiXCR run on the PCR reads, TCRdb lists one record per CDR3 protein. The profile covers about 12,000 distinct CDR3 sequences, with roughly 66% appearing a single time and about 7.1% taken by the ten largest. The sequenced sample was CD4+ T cells from blood, cultured in vitro, obtained before SARS-CoV-2 vaccination. These receptors were taken from a human donor who had recovered from COVID-19.

V and J are TRBV7-9 and TRBJ1-2; 9 bases are a match to TRBD1. CDR1 and CDR2 from the germline V gene are SEHNR and FQNEAQ (reference sequence). This CDR3 is 15 amino acids long. V gave up 2 bases and J gave up 6 bases; unmatched junction bases: 7. Here the CDR3 DNA reads TGTGCCAGCAGCTTATGGGACAGGGATTCGAATGGCTACACCTTC. The encoded protein is CASSLWDRDSNGYTF.

The chain is built from TRBV4-2 and TRBJ1-2; D is undetermined. The CDR3 is 14 residues long. Looked up from germline, CDR1 is LGHNA and CDR2 is YNFKEQ. Trimming pared 3 bases from V and 1 base from J, leaving 9 bases between. CDR3 nucleotide sequence: TGTGCCAGCAGCCACCCTGCTCTTAACTATGGCTACACCTTC. Its translation is CASSHPALNYGYTF.

The chain uses TRBV14 and TRBJ2-1; 7 nucleotides agree with TRBD1. Germline V CDR1 and CDR2: SGHDN, FVKESK. This CDR3 has 18 residues. With V trimmed by 1 base and J by 2 bases, 11 bases remained unmatched. CDR3 bases: TGTGCCAGCAGCCAAGTATATCGCTCCGGGACAGCCTACAATGAGCAGTTCTTC. It is translated as CASSQVYRSGTAYNEQFF.

The count of this clonotype is one. The chain uses TRBV12-3 or TRBV12-4 and TRBJ2-1; TRBD2 matches 8 bases. The CDR3 runs to 12 residues. Trimming removed 7 bases from V and 13 bases from J; junction bases left unmatched: 9. This chain's CDR3 is CASTYFSGKQFF. For the CDR3, the DNA is TGTGCCAGCACCTATTTTAGCGGGAAACAGTTCTTC.

This clonotype was found a few times. The gene calls are TRBV2 and TRBJ2-7, with D perhaps matching TRBD2 (5 bases). The CDR3 covers 13 residues. Trimming shortened V by 4 bases and J by 5 bases, and 12 bases separated the two germline ends. CDR1 and CDR2 (germline): SNHLY, FYNNEI. The CDR3 region has the DNA TGTGCCAGCAGTGGGCTATGGACTGACGAGCAGTACTTC. Its translation: CASSGLWTDEQYF.

This clonotype was counted a few times. The chain links TRBV20-1 to TRBJ1-5, with D uncertain. Per germline, CDR1 DFQATT and CDR2 SNEGSKA (reference sequence). Trimming removed 1 base from V and 0 bases from J, with 25 bases in between. The CDR3 is 20 residues long. The DNA of the CDR3 is TGCAGTGCTAGAGTTCCCCCCCATGCTCTGACGGAATATAGCAATCAGCCCCAGCATTTT. Its translation is CSARVPPHALTEYSNQPQHF.

CDR3 protein: CASTLDWGPGMFPYNEQFF. DNA of the CDR3: TGCGCCAGCACCTTGGACTGGGGACCTGGGATGTTTCCCTACAATGAGCAGTTCTTC. The chain joins TRBV10-1 to TRBJ2-1; D tentatively reads TRBD1 or TRBD2 (5 bases each). CDR3 length: 19 residues. The V and J ends lost 7 bases and 2 bases respectively, with 27 bases between them. CDR1 and CDR2 from the germline V gene are WNHNN and SYGVQD (reference sequence).

The genes are TRBV7-9 and TRBJ2-2; 7 positions agree with TRBD2. CDR3 size: 15 residues. CDR1 and CDR2 (germline): SEHNR, FQNEAQ (reference sequence). V shed 5 bases and J 0 bases; nucleotides not matched to a gene: 3. CDR3 bases: TGTGCCAGCAGCCGGGACTATCCGAACACCGGGGAGCTGTTTTTT. Protein sequence: CASSRDYPNTGELFF.

V gene TRBV6-1 combines with J gene TRBJ2-1, with D hard to call. CDR1 is MNHNS, CDR2 SASEGT, per germline. V lost 5 bases, J lost 6 bases, and 8 bases lay in between. CDR3 size: 12 residues. CDR3 coding DNA: TGTGCCAGCAGTATGCCAGGCAATGAGCAGTTCTTC. Amino acid sequence: CASSMPGNEQFF.

Only a few counts were recorded for this clonotype. The chain is built from TRBV6-1 and TRBJ2-7, with 7 bases identical to TRBD2. CDR1 is MNHNS and CDR2 is SASEGT in the germline V gene. Losses at the gene ends were 6 bases for V and 6 bases for J; bases not matched to a gene: 11. The CDR3 length is 14 residues. CDR3 amino acids: CASRAISSGVEQYF. The CDR3 coding sequence is TGTGCCAGCAGAGCAATCTCTAGCGGAGTCGAGCAGTACTTC.

As to this clonotype: One end of the junction is discordant with germline, which a read error may explain. This chain uses TRBV6-1 with TRBJ2-7, with D tentatively TRBD2 (6 bases). The CDR3 is 16 residues long. Germline V gene lookup returns CDR1 MNHNS and CDR2 SASEGT. CDR3: CASSESSGLQRGLGNF. CDR3 coding DNA: TGTGCCAGCAGTGAATCGTCGGGACTCCAACGTGGGCTGGGGAACTTC.

The J gene is TRBJ2-2, the V gene TRBV28; the match to TRBD2 covers 12 bases. This CDR3 has 15 residues. Germline V gives CDR1 MDHEN, CDR2 SYDVKM. V lost 6 bases to trimming and J lost 4 bases; unmatched junction nucleotides: 3. The CDR3: CASRRLAGVTGELFF. The CDR3 bases are TGTGCCAGCAGACGACTAGCGGGAGTCACCGGGGAGCTGTTTTTT.

The genes are TRBV5-6 and TRBJ2-1; D is possibly TRBD2 (6 bases). Germline lookup yields CDR1 SGHDT and CDR2 YYEEEE. Trimming took off 4 bases at V and 1 base at J, with 12 bases between the two ends. CDR3 length: 15 amino acids. Here the CDR3 DNA reads TGTGCCAGCAGCAAGGCGGGACCATCCTACAATGAGCAGTTCTTC. Translated, it gives CASSKAGPSYNEQFF.

The rearrangement joins TRBV7-9 to TRBJ2-6, with no clear D. CDR3 size: 13 residues. V dropped 5 bases and J dropped 2 bases, with 4 bases sitting between them. Germline lookup yields CDR1 SEHNR and CDR2 FQNEAQ (reference sequence). CDR3: CASSDPGANVLTF. The CDR3 DNA reads as TGTGCCAGCAGCGATCCTGGGGCCAACGTCCTGACTTTC.

The J gene is TRBJ2-5, the V gene TRBV20-1; D could derive from TRBD1 or TRBD2 (5 bases each). CDR3 length equals 11 residues. The germline V gene encodes CDR1 DFQATT and CDR2 SNEGSKA (reference sequence). CDR3 sequence (DNA): TGCGGGGGAGTTCGTTCAGAGACCCAGTACTTC. Protein sequence: CGGVRSETQYF.

The chain carries TRBV9 and TRBJ2-7, with 7 positions matching TRBD2. The germline gives CDR1 SGDLS, CDR2 YYNGEE. CDR3 size: 14 residues. The V gene end was trimmed by 0 bases and the J gene end by 9 bases; junction bases not matched to a gene: 9. For the CDR3, the DNA is TGTGCCAGCAGCGTAGGGCTAGCGGACCCAAGGCAGTACTTC. It is translated as CASSVGLADPRQYF.

V and J are TRBV20-1 and TRBJ2-3, with TRBD2 matching 7 bases. V gave up 3 bases and J gave up 2 bases; unmatched junction bases: 5. CDR3 length equals 14 residues. Germline values: CDR1 DFQATT, CDR2 SNEGSKA (reference sequence). The CDR3 sequence: CSASPSGYTDTQYF. The DNA of the CDR3 is TGCAGTGCTAGTCCTAGCGGATACACAGATACGCAGTATTTT.

The chain has TRBV27 and TRBJ2-2; TRBD2 matches at 8 bases. Germline values: CDR1 MNHEY, CDR2 SMNVEV (reference sequence). The CDR3 is 15 amino acids. J lost 5 bases, V lost 3 bases, and 5 bases had no gene match. The DNA of the CDR3 is TGTGCCAGCAGTTTCCTTGCTAGCGGGACCGGGGAGCTGTTTTTT. Translation gives CASSFLASGTGELFF.

The chain uses TRBV10-3 and TRBJ1-1; 7 positions match TRBD1. This CDR3 contains 14 residues. Trimming removed 6 bases from V and 0 bases from J; junction bases left unmatched: 4. Germline values: CDR1 ENHRY, CDR2 SYGVKD. CDR3 loop: CAIRPTGMNTEAFF. The CDR3 DNA reads as TGTGCCATCAGGCCGACAGGGATGAACACTGAAGCTTTCTTT.

V usage is TRBV7-6 and J usage is TRBJ2-1; the match to TRBD2 covers 10 bases. Germline CDR1 is SGHVS and CDR2 is FNYEAQ. The V gene end was trimmed by 7 bases and the J gene end by 7 bases; junction bases not matched to a gene: 10. The CDR3 runs to 15 residues. The CDR3: CASTSGSGRANEQFF. DNA of the CDR3: TGTGCCAGCACCTCAGGGAGCGGGAGGGCAAATGAGCAGTTCTTC.